Below, 19 T cell receptor beta chains from the same sample are listed, as sequenced in a study of blood T cell repertoires in COVID-19. Clones were read by immunoSEQ multiplex PCR, and TCRdb kept only the in-frame ones, dropping some. The sample has about 150,000 clones; less than 90% are singletons. Sequencing was done on a sample of PBMCs or T cells enriched from blood (not recorded which). Receptor source: a woman aged 50 to 60 who had recovered from COVID-19.

The V gene is TRBV27, the J gene TRBJ1-2; D perhaps matches TRBD1 (5 bases). V was trimmed by 5 bases and J by 2 bases, leaving 15 bases between them. The CDR3 has 15 amino acids. Germline lookup yields CDR1 MNHEY and CDR2 SMNVEV (reference sequence). The CDR3 DNA reads as TGTGCCAGCAGTCCCCGGGGGGGACTGAACTATGGCTACACCTTC. This gives the protein CASSPRGGLNYGYTF.

The chain recombines TRBV27 with TRBJ1-2; TRBD1 agrees at 7 bases. The CDR3 has 13 residues. Per germline, CDR1 MNHEY and CDR2 SMNVEV (reference sequence). The V gene end was trimmed by 6 bases and the J gene end by 7 bases; junction bases not matched to a gene: 8. Written as DNA, the CDR3 is TGTGCCAGCAGACGAGGACAGGTGGGTGGCTACACCTTC. This translates into CASRRGQVGGYTF.

The rearrangement uses TRBV27 and TRBJ2-1; 11 nucleotides align to TRBD2. This CDR3 has 14 residues. The germline V gene encodes CDR1 MNHEY and CDR2 SMNVEV (reference sequence). Trimming removed 8 bases from V and 5 bases from J; junction bases left unmatched: 5. The CDR3 is CASRRLAGNNEQFF. As DNA, the CDR3 is TGTGCCAGCCGAAGACTAGCGGGGAACAATGAGCAGTTCTTC.

The chain uses TRBV3-1 (or the pseudogene TRBV3-2) and TRBJ1-4, with 7 bases lining up with TRBD1. Trimming cost V 4 bases and J 7 bases; bases outside gene matches: 9. This CDR3 is 15 amino acids long. Looked up from germline, CDR1 is LGHDT and CDR2 is YNNKEL (reference sequence). The CDR3 nucleotides read TGTGCCAGCAGCCTTGGGACAGCTGCCTTTGAAAAACTGTTTTTT. Amino acids: CASSLGTAAFEKLFF.

This chain connects TRBV28 to TRBJ2-3, with 13 nucleotides matching TRBD2. This CDR3 is built from 17 residues. The ends lost 2 bases at V and 6 bases at J; junction bases unmatched: 8. The germline V gene encodes CDR1 MDHEN and CDR2 SYDVKM. The CDR3 here is CASSLLWTSGGRDTQYF. In DNA, the CDR3 is TGTGCCAGCAGTTTACTATGGACTAGCGGGGGACGGGATACGCAGTATTTT.

The gene calls are TRBV18 and TRBJ2-7; 7 nucleotides line up with TRBD2. Per germline, CDR1 KGHSH and CDR2 LQKENI. V lost 2 bases, J lost 11 bases, and 12 bases stayed unmatched. CDR3 length: 14 residues. The CDR3 coding sequence is TGTGCCAGCTCACCAAACCATAGTGAGGGACTAAAGTACTTC. It specifies CASSPNHSEGLKYF.

This rearrangement joins TRBV28 to TRBJ2-2, with 7 bases that match TRBD1. The length of the CDR3 is 15 residues. Germline loops: CDR1 MDHEN, CDR2 SYDVKM. The ends lost 2 bases at V and 7 bases at J; junction bases unmatched: 7. The CDR3 is CASSLTTGVGGELFF. For the CDR3, the DNA is TGTGCCAGCAGTTTAACTACAGGGGTAGGCGGGGAGCTGTTTTTT.

This clone was found a few times. The chain recombines TRBV5-1 with TRBJ2-7, with 10 bases aligning to TRBD2. The CDR3 is 15 amino acids. With V trimmed by 4 bases and J by 9 bases, 13 bases remained unmatched. CDR1 is SGHRS, CDR2 YFSETQ, per germline. DNA of the CDR3: TGCGCCAGCAGCCACACTAGCGGGACAGGAGTGGGGCAGTACTTC. This translates into CASSHTSGTGVGQYF.

The CDR3 region has the DNA TGTGCCAGCAGTCCCGTTTGGGGGGATGGCTACACCTTC. It encodes CASSPVWGDGYTF. The chain combines TRBV28 with TRBJ1-2; possible D gene TRBD1, 5 bases. The germline V gene encodes CDR1 MDHEN and CDR2 SYDVKM. CDR3 size: 13 residues. The V end was cut by 5 bases, the J end by 6 bases, with 13 bases between.

This sequence joins TRBV5-1 and TRBJ1-1, with 7 bases fitting TRBD1. The CDR3 contains 14 residues. Looked up from germline, CDR1 is SGHRS and CDR2 is YFSETQ. The V and J ends lost 3 bases and 3 bases, in that order; junction bases with no gene match: 5. The CDR3 nucleotides read TGCGCCAGCAGCTCGATAGGACAGGACACTGAAGCTTTCTTT. This codes for CASSSIGQDTEAFF.

The chain couples TRBV20-1 to TRBJ2-3; the match to TRBD2 covers 14 bases. J gave up 4 bases and V 3 bases, and 3 bases lay outside the gene matches. This CDR3 comprises 15 residues. CDR1 and CDR2 from the germline V gene are DFQATT and SNEGSKA (reference sequence). The CDR3 DNA reads as TGCAGTGCTAGTGGGACTAGCGGGGGATCAGATACGCAGTATTTT. Translation gives CSASGTSGGSDTQYF.

The chain links TRBV10-3 to TRBJ1-2; tentatively, D is TRBD1 (5 bases). From germline, CDR1 is ENHRY and CDR2 SYGVKD. CDR3 length: 18 residues. Between the trimmed V and J ends, which lost 2 bases and 5 bases, there was a span of 24 bases. CDR3: CAISEKIDSLKLLYGYTF. The CDR3 DNA is TGTGCCATCAGTGAGAAAATCGACAGCCTCAAATTGCTTTATGGCTACACCTTC.

This clone was seen more than once but under ten times. This sequence joins TRBV4-2 and TRBJ1-5, with D hard to call. Per germline, CDR1 LGHNA and CDR2 YNFKEQ. V was cut by 0 bases and J by 3 bases, with 9 bases left in between. This CDR3 region has 15 residues. CDR3 protein: CASSQDRHSNQPQHF. CDR3 nucleotide sequence: TGTGCCAGCAGCCAAGACAGGCACTCCAATCAGCCCCAGCATTTT.

This clone appeared a few times. In nucleotides, the CDR3 is TGTGCCAGCAGTCGGAACCACAGGGGACTGGGCAATGAGCAGTTCTTC. It is translated as CASSRNHRGLGNEQFF. This sequence joins TRBV9 and TRBJ2-1; perhaps TRBD1 as D (7 bases). The germline V and J ends were trimmed by 5 bases and 6 bases, with 21 bases remaining between them. The CDR3 sequence is 16 residues long. Looked up from germline, CDR1 is SGDLS and CDR2 is YYNGEE.

The gene calls are TRBV7-9 and TRBJ1-1; TRBD1 might be the D (6 bases). Germline V gene sequence: CDR1 SEHNR, CDR2 FQNEAQ (reference sequence). The CDR3 contains 15 residues. The V and J ends lost 5 bases and 0 bases respectively, with 13 bases between them. This CDR3 is CASSRPQGMNTEAFF. CDR3 nucleotide sequence: TGTGCCAGCAGCCGCCCACAGGGAATGAACACTGAAGCTTTCTTT.

V and J are TRBV5-8 and TRBJ1-5; the D gene is possibly TRBD1 (5 bases). The CDR3 sequence is 14 residues long. Trimming pared 1 base from V and 9 bases from J, leaving 14 bases between. Germline CDR1 SGHTS, CDR2 YDEGEE. The CDR3 DNA follows: TGTGCCAGCAGCTTGCGTGGGGCCCGTGGGCCCCAGCATTTT. Its translation is CASSLRGARGPQHF.

The rearrangement uses TRBV19 and TRBJ1-6; D may be TRBD1 (5 bases). Germline loops: CDR1 LNHDA, CDR2 SQIVND (reference sequence). CDR3 length: 15 amino acids. Deletions cut 3 bases from V and 2 bases from J, with 8 bases between. The CDR3 coding sequence is TGTGCCAGTAGTATGGGGGGACCCTATAATTCACCCCTCCACTTT. Amino acids: CASSMGGPYNSPLHF. The variable domain in full, with the rest retrieved from reference TRBV19 and TRBJ1-6, is DGGITQSPKYLFRKEGQNVTLSCEQNLNHDAMYWYRQDPGQGLRLIYYSQIVNDFQKGDIAEGYSVSREKKESFPLTVTSAQKNPTAFYLCASSMGGPYNSPLHFGNGTRLTVT.

The CDR3 here is CASSLAGNTGELFF. The CDR3 DNA reads as TGTGCCAGCAGCTTGGCGGGGAACACCGGGGAGCTGTTTTTT. The chain combines TRBV7-9 with TRBJ2-2; possibly TRBD2 for D (5 bases). Trimming left V 3 bases short and J 1 base short, with 6 bases between. CDR3 length: 14 residues. Germline values: CDR1 SEHNR, CDR2 FQNEAQ (reference sequence).

The chain combines TRBV6-2 or TRBV6-3 with TRBJ2-7, with 11 bases matching TRBD2. The germline V gene encodes CDR1 MNHEY and CDR2 SVGEGT. The V and J ends lost 4 bases and 1 base, in that order; junction bases with no gene match: 3. The CDR3 spans 15 residues. The CDR3 DNA sequence: TGTGCCAGCAGTTCAACTAGCGGGGGATCCTACGAGCAGTACTTC. Residues: CASSSTSGGSYEQYF.